This T cell receptor (beta chain) stems from a study of blood T cell repertoires in COVID-19. This clone showed up just a few times. Produced via immunoSEQ multiplex PCR; TCRdb's table is partial and in-frame only. The table lists 200,000 to 300,000 clones, 85% to 90% of them singletons. The V gene's germline CDR1 is SNHLY and CDR2 FYNNEI. Trimming took 3 bases from V and 0 from J, leaving 13 bases between them. The CDR3 is 16 residues long. Each participant's cohort was designated according to participant-reported clinical history. The rearrangement joins TRBV2 to TRBJ2-3; D possibly corresponds to TRBD2 (6 bases). Sequenced input: PBMCs or T cells enriched from blood (not recorded which). The receptor was derived from a man between 50 and 59 years old who had been exposed to COVID-19. The CDR3 region has the DNA TGTGCCAGCAGTGAGGGGGAGGTTCGGAGCACAGATACGCAGTATTTT. It translates to CASSEGEVRSTDTQYF. The variable domain in full, completed from reference TRBV2 and TRBJ2-3, reads EPEVTQTPSHQVTQMGQEVILRCVPISNHLYFYWYRQILGQKVEFLVSFYNNEISEKSEIFDDQFSVERPDGSNFTLKIRSTKLEDSAMYFCASSEGEVRSTDTQYFGPGTRLTVL.